The present TCR beta chain was sequenced within a study of T cell responses to AZD1222 COVID-19 vaccine. Measured with immunoSEQ multiplex PCR; TCRdb has only the in-frame clones, and not every one. The data contain approximately 190,000 clones, 85% to 90% of them singletons. Concerning this clone itself: Its antigen is undetermined.

After removal of 2 bases from V and 4 bases from J, the junction contained 2 bases not matched to a gene. This CDR3 contains 13 residues. CDR1 and CDR2 (germline): SGHDT, YYEEEE. Study-level results: The CD4 TCRs associated with vaccination extended across spike and predominated at 160-218 and 743-854. Unmutated regions of variants are reportedly targeted by nearly half of spike-specific TCRs.

V is TRBV5-6 and J is TRBJ2-5, with TRBD1 matching 7 bases. The receptor comes from an adult in good health. This specimen was peripheral blood, taken on day 0 of MenACWY control vaccination. The CDR3, as DNA: TGTGCCAGCAGCTTTAACAGGGGAGAGACCCAGTACTTC. Protein sequence: CASSFNRGETQYF.